This T cell receptor (beta chain) was identified during a study of control samples from healthy donors and cancer patients. Repertoires were generated with immunoSEQ multiplex PCR, while TCRdb's copy carries only in-frame clones and drops some. The data show about 140,000 clones, 90% to 95% seen once. This TCR was recovered from a man in his forties in good health. The sequencing sample was made of blood.

CDR3 in DNA: TGTGCCAGCAACCTGGGACACCTCAACTATGGCTACACCTTC. Residues: CASNLGHLNYGYTF. The gene calls are TRBV5-8 and TRBJ1-2, with D perhaps matching TRBD1 (6 bases). Trimming took 6 bases from V and 2 from J, leaving 14 bases between them. Germline CDR1 reads SGHTS; CDR2 reads YDEGEE. The CDR3 contains 14 residues.